The T cell receptor (beta chain) described here comes from a study of CD8 T cells in ankylosing spondylitis. General study points: Clones tied to disease were said to be significantly enriched in matched ankylosing spondylitis synovial fluid. Typical of ankylosing spondylitis blood, it appeared, was a TCR beta motif of fewer than ten highly homologous variants.

5'-RACE, quantitative and with molecular barcodes, yielded the TCR beta libraries. One entry per CDR3 protein results from TCRdb running MiXCR on the 5' RACE reads. Here the sample spans tens of thousands of distinct CDR3 sequences, 27% being singletons. This clonotype was found a few times. Its antigen is unknown. This TCR was recovered from a male donor with ankylosing spondylitis or in good health (not recorded which). The sample consisted of blood, either unsorted or a sorted T cell fraction (not recorded which).

The CDR3, as DNA: TGTGCCAGCAGCCCCCCTCCCCGGGGTACTGAAGCTTTCTTT. Encoded protein: CASSPPPRGTEAFF. This rearrangement joins TRBV12-3 or TRBV12-4 to TRBJ1-1; the D is unclear. This CDR3 region has 14 residues. Trimming removed 6 bases at V and 5 bases at J, with 16 bases between.